This TCR beta chain derives from a study of OX40 agonist ivuxolimab in advanced cancers. Study-level background: Three dose-escalation patients had partial responses: one with hepatocellular carcinoma and two with cutaneous melanoma.

The CDR3 runs to 17 residues. Germline values: CDR1 LNHDA, CDR2 SQIVND (reference sequence). V lost 3 bases and J 2 bases, leaving 19 bases between the germline ends. Generated by immunoSEQ multiplex PCR, the TCRdb table keeps only in-frame clones and is missing some. Of roughly 17,000 clones in the sample, roughly 90% are singletons; the top ten hold roughly 4%. The sequences come from CD4+ or CD8+ T cells sorted from blood, collected in a trial of the OX40 agonist ivuxolimab. This sequence originates from an adult with an advanced solid tumor such as melanoma, head and neck, liver or kidney cancer. The chain employs TRBV19 and TRBJ1-2; possibly TRBD1 for D (6 bases). The CDR3 is CASSIRAGDVLNYGYTF. The CDR3 DNA follows: TGTGCCAGTAGTATCAGGGCAGGGGACGTGCTCAACTATGGCTACACCTTC.